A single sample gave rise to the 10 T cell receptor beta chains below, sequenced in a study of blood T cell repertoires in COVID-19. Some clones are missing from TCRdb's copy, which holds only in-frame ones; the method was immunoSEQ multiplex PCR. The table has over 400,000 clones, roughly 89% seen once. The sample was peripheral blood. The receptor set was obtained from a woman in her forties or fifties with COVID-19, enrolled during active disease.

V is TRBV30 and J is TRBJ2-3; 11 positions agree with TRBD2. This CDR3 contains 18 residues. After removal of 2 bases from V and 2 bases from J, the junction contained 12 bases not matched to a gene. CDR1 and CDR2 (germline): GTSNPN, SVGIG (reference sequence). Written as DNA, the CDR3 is TGTGCCTGGAGTCCGTACTTTACTAGCGGGGGATACACAGATACGCAGTATTTT. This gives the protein CAWSPYFTSGGYTDTQYF. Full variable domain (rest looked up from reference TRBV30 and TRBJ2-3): SQTIHQWPATLVQPVGSPLSLECTVEGTSNPNLYWYRQAAGRGLQLLFYSVGIGQISSEVPQNLSASRPQDRQFILSSKKLLLSDSGFYLCAWSPYFTSGGYTDTQYFGPGTRLTVL.

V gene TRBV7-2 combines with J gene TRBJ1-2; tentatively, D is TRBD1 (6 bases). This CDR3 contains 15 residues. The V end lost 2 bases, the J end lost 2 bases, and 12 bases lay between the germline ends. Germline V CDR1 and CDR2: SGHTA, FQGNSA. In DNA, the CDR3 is TGTGCCAGCAGCTTATGGGACAATCACAACTATGGCTACACCTTC. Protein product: CASSLWDNHNYGYTF. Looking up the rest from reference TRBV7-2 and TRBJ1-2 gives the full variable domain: GAGVSQSPSNKVTEKGKDVELRCDPISGHTALYWYRQSLGQGLEFLIYFQGNSAPDKSGLPSDRFSAERTGGSVSTLTIQRTQQEDSAVYLCASSLWDNHNYGYTFGSGTRLTVV.

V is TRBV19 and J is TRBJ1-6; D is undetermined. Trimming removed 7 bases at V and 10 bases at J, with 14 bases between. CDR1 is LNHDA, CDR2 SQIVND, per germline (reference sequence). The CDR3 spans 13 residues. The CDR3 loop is CASNEGMDSPLHF. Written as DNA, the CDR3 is TGTGCCAGTAATGAGGGAATGGACTCACCCCTCCACTTT.

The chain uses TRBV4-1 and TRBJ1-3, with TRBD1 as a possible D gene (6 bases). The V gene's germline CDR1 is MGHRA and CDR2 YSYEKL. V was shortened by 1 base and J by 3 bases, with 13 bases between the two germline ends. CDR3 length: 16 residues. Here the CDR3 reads CASSQVGGGSGNTIYF. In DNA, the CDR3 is TGCGCCAGCAGCCAAGTGGGGGGGGGCAGTGGAAACACCATATATTTT.

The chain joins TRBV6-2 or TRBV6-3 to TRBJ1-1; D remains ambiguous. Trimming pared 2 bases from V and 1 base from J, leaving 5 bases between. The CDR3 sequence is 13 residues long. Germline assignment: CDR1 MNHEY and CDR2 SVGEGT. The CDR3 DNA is TGTGCCAGCAGTTACATAAAGAACACTGAAGCTTTCTTT. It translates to CASSYIKNTEAFF.

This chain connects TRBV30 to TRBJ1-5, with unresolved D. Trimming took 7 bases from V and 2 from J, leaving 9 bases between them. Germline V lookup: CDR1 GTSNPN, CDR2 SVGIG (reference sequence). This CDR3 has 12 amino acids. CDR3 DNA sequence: TGTGCCTTTGACCGGGGCAATCAGCCCCAGCATTTT. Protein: CAFDRGNQPQHF.

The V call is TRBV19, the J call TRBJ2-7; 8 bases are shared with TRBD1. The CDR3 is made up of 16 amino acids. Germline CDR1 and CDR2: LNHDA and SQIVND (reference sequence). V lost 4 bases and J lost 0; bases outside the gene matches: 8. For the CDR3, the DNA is TGTGCCAGTAGTAACCGAAGACAGGGGACCTCCTACGAGCAGTACTTC. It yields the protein CASSNRRQGTSYEQYF.

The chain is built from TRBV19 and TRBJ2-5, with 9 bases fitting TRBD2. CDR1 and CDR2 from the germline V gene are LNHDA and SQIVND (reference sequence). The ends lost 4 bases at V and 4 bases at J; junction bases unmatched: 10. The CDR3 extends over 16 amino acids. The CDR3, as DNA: TGTGCCAGTAGTAACCAGTTTAGCGGGGGAGGAGAGACCCAGTACTTC. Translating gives CASSNQFSGGGETQYF.

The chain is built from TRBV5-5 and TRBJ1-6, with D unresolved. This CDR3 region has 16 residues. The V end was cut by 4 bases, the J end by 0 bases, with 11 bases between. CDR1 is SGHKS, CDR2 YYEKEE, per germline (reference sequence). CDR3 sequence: CASSSGAFSYNSPLHF. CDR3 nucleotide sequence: TGTGCCAGCAGCAGCGGCGCGTTCTCCTATAATTCACCCCTCCACTTT. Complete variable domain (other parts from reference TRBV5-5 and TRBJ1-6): DAGVTQSPTHLIKTRGQQVTLRCSPISGHKSVSWYQQVLGQGPQFIFQYYEKEERGRGNFPDRFSARQFPNYSSELNVNALLLGDSALYLCASSSGAFSYNSPLHFGNGTRLTVT.

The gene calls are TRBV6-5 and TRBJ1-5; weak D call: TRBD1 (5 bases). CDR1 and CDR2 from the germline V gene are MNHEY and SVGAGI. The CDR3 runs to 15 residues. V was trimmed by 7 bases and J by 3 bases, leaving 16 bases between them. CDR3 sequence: CASTPRGEVNQPQHF. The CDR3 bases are TGTGCCAGCACCCCCCGGGGGGAAGTCAATCAGCCCCAGCATTTT.